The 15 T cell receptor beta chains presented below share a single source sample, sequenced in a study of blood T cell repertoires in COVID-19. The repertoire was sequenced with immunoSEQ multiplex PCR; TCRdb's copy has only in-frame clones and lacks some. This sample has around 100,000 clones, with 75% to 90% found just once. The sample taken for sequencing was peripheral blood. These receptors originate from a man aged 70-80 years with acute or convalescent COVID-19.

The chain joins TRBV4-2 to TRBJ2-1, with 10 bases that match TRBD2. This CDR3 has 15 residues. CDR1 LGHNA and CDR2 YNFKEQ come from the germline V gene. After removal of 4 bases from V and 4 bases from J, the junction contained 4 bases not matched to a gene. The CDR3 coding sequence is TGTGCCAGCAGCCCCGCTAGCGGGAGTTACAATGAGCAGTTCTTC. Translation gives CASSPASGSYNEQFF.

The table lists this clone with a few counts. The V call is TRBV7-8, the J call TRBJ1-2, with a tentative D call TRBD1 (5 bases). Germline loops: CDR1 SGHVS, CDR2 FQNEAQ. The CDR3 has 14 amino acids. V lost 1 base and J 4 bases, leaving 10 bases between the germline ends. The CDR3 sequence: CASSLEGQLYGYTF. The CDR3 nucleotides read TGTGCCAGCAGCTTAGAAGGACAACTCTATGGCTACACCTTC.

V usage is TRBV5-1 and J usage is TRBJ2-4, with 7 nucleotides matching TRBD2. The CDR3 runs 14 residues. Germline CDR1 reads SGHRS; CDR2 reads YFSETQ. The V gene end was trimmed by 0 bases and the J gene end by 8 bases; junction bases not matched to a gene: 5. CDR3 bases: TGCGCCAGCAGCTTGGAGGTGGGAGGGGACATTCAGTACTTC. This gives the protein CASSLEVGGDIQYF.

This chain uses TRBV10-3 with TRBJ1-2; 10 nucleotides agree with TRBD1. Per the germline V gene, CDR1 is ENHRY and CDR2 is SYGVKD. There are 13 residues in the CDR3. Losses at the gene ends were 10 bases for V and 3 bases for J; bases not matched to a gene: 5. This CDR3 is CAKRQGADYGYTF. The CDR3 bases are TGTGCCAAAAGACAGGGGGCGGACTATGGCTACACCTTC.

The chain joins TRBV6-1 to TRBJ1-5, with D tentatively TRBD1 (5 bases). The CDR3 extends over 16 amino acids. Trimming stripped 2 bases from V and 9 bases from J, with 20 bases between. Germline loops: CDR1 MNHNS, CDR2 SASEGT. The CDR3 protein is CASSEPGRVSGGPQHF. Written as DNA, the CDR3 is TGTGCCAGCAGTGAACCAGGACGGGTTTCGGGGGGGCCCCAGCATTTT.

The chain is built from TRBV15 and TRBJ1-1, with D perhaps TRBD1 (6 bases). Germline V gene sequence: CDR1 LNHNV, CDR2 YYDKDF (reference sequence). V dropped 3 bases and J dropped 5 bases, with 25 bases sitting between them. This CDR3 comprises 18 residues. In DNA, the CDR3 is TGTGCCACCAGCAGCTCAAACGAGGGGGGGGCACGGCGGACTGAAGCTTTCTTT. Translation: CATSSSNEGGARRTEAFF.

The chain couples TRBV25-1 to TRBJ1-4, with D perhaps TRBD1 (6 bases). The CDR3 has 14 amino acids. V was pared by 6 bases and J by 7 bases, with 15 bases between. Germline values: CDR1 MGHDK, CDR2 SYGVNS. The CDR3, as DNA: TGTGCCAGCAGCGCGCGGGGGCTGGGTGAAAAACTGTTTTTT. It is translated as CASSARGLGEKLFF.

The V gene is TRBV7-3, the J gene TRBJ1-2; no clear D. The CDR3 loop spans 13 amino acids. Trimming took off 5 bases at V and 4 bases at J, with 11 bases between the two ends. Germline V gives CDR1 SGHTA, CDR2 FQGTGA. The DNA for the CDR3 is TGTGCCAGCAGCCCAACGAGCGCCTATGGCTACACCTTC. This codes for CASSPTSAYGYTF.

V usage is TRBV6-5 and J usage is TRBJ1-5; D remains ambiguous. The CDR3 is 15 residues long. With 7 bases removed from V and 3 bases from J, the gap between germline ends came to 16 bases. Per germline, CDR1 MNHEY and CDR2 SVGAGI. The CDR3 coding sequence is TGTGCCAGCACTCTCAATTGGGAGAACAATCAGCCCCAGCATTTT. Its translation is CASTLNWENNQPQHF.

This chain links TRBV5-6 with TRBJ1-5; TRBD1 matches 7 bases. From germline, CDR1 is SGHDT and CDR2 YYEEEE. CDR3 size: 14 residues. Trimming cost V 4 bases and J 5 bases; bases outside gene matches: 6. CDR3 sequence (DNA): TGTGCCAGCAGCCTAACAGGGGCCGATCAGCCCCAGCATTTT. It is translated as CASSLTGADQPQHF.

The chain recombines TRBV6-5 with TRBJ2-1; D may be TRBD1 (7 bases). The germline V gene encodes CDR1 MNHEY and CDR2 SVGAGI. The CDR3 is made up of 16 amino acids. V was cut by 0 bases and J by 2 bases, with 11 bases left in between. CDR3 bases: TGTGCCAGCAGTTACTCGGGGGGACAGACCTACAATGAGCAGTTCTTC. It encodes CASSYSGGQTYNEQFF.

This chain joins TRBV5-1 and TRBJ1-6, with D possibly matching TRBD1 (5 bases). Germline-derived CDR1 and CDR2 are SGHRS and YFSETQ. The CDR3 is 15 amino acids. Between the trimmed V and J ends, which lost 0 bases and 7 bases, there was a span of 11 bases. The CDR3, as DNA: TGCGCCAGCAGCTTGGGGGGGACTCCAAATTCACCCCTCCACTTT. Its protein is CASSLGGTPNSPLHF.

In DNA form, the CDR3 reads TGTGCCACCAGTGATTCCGGACAAGGGAACCCCTACGAGCAGTACTTC. The encoded protein is CATSDSGQGNPYEQYF. This chain uses TRBV24-1 with TRBJ2-7, with a tentative D call TRBD1 (5 bases). Germline assignment: CDR1 KGHDR and CDR2 SFDVKD. CDR3 size: 16 residues. V was pared by 2 bases and J by 2 bases, with 15 bases between.

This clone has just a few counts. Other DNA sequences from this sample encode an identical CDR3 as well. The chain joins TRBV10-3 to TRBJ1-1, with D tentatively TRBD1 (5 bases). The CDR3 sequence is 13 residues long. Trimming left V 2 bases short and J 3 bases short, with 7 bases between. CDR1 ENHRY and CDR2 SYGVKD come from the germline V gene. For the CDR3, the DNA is TGTGCCATCAGTGAGCGGGGGGACACTGAAGCTTTCTTT. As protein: CAISERGDTEAFF.

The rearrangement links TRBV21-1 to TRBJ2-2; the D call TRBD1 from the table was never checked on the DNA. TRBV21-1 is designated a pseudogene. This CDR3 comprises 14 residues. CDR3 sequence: CASSGGRITGELFF. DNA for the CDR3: TGTGCCAGCAGCGGGGGCCGGATCACCGGGGAGCTGTTTTTT.